The 22 T cell receptor beta chains in this list originate from one sample, sequenced in a study of cytotoxic CD8 clonotypes in ibrutinib-treated CLL. Only in-frame clones appear in the TCRdb table, and some are missing; sequencing was by immunoSEQ multiplex PCR. The sample holds about 200,000 clones, over 60% seen once. The sequencing used PBMCs, collected after 24 months of ibrutinib treatment. The receptors were sampled from a human donor with chronic lymphocytic leukemia.

This clone has a handful of counts. The chain is built from TRBV7-9 and TRBJ2-7, with no clear D. The CDR3 runs to 11 residues. Germline CDR1 reads SEHNR; CDR2 reads FQNEAQ (reference sequence). Deletions cut 8 bases from V and 1 base from J, with 6 bases between. The CDR3 here is CASAISYEQYF. CDR3 nucleotides: TGTGCCAGCGCAATATCCTACGAGCAGTACTTC.

This chain links TRBV5-1 with TRBJ2-5, with 12 bases matching TRBD2. V lost 4 bases and J lost 4; bases outside the gene matches: 14. This CDR3 contains 18 residues. CDR1 is SGHRS, CDR2 YFSETQ, per germline. CDR3 coding DNA: TGCGCCAGCAGCGCCGAACTAGCGGGAGGTTCCCTGGGAGAGACCCAGTACTTC. This translates into CASSAELAGGSLGETQYF.

The chain recombines TRBV11-3 with TRBJ2-7, with 8 nucleotides matching TRBD2. The V gene's germline CDR1 is SGHNT and CDR2 YENEEA. Losses at the gene ends were 2 bases for V and 0 bases for J; bases not matched to a gene: 0. This CDR3 has 14 amino acids. The CDR3: CASSLSGGSYEQYF. The CDR3 nucleotides read TGTGCCAGCAGCTTAAGCGGGGGCTCCTACGAGCAGTACTTC.

V gene TRBV7-2 combines with J gene TRBJ1-1; D remains ambiguous. The V end lost 3 bases, the J end lost 7 bases, and 12 bases lay between the germline ends. This CDR3 region has 13 residues. Germline V lookup: CDR1 SGHTA, CDR2 FQGNSA. CDR3 sequence reads: CASSFGPSVEAFF. CDR3 in DNA: TGTGCCAGCAGCTTCGGACCGTCCGTTGAAGCTTTCTTT.

The rearrangement links TRBV6-5 to TRBJ2-7, with no clear D. CDR3 length: 14 residues. Trimming shortened V by 8 bases and J by 0 bases, and 14 bases separated the two germline ends. Germline V gene sequence: CDR1 MNHEY, CDR2 SVGAGI. The CDR3 sequence: CASSMDGSSYEQYF. The DNA of the CDR3 is TGTGCCAGCTCTATGGACGGAAGCTCCTACGAGCAGTACTTC.

The rearrangement joins TRBV25-1 to TRBJ2-3; the D gene could be TRBD1 or TRBD2 (5 bases each). The germline V gene encodes CDR1 MGHDK and CDR2 SYGVNS. Trimming removed 1 base at V and 8 bases at J, with 22 bases between. This CDR3 has 17 amino acids. CDR3 nucleotides: TGTGCCAGCAGTGAATTCGGTCTCGGGGCCTCAAGGGGTACGCAGTATTTT. It codes for CASSEFGLGASRGTQYF.

The chain combines TRBV29-1 with TRBJ2-1, with D possibly TRBD1 on 6 matching bases. The germline V and J ends were trimmed by 7 bases and 0 bases, with 10 bases remaining between them. Per the germline V gene, CDR1 is SQVTM and CDR2 is ANQGSEA. The CDR3 sequence is 13 residues long. The CDR3, as DNA: TGCAGCGGTAAGGGGGTCTCCTACAATGAGCAGTTCTTC. Protein: CSGKGVSYNEQFF.

The V gene is TRBV18, the J gene TRBJ2-2; TRBD1 matches at 8 bases. Germline assignment: CDR1 KGHSH and CDR2 LQKENI. With V trimmed by 2 bases and J by 5 bases, 4 bases remained unmatched. CDR3 size: 15 residues. The CDR3 nucleotides read TGTGCCAGCTCACCAGTCAGGGGGCCTACCGGGGAGCTGTTTTTT. As protein: CASSPVRGPTGELFF.

This clone was detected a few times. The rearrangement uses TRBV19 and TRBJ1-1; D gene uncertain. Germline loops: CDR1 LNHDA, CDR2 SQIVND (reference sequence). The V end lost 5 bases, the J end lost 5 bases, and 15 bases lay between the germline ends. CDR3 size: 14 residues. DNA of the CDR3: TGTGCCAGTAGTTTAAGGACCTTGAGGACTGAAGCTTTCTTT. Translation: CASSLRTLRTEAFF.

The rearrangement uses TRBV5-1 and TRBJ2-7; D gene unclear. CDR1 and CDR2 (germline): SGHRS, YFSETQ. The length of the CDR3 is 13 residues. V was cut by 3 bases and J by 4 bases, with 11 bases left in between. The CDR3 DNA follows: TGCGCCAGCAGCTGGGAAATCGCATACGAGCAGTACTTC. The encoded protein is CASSWEIAYEQYF.

The CDR3 protein is CASRSIAGLFYEQYF. The CDR3 DNA reads TGTGCCAGCAGATCGATAGCGGGACTCTTCTACGAGCAGTACTTC. The chain employs TRBV27 and TRBJ2-7; TRBD2 matches at 8 bases. This CDR3 is built from 15 residues. Germline values: CDR1 MNHEY, CDR2 SMNVEV (reference sequence). Trimming at V came to 6 bases and at J to 3 bases, leaving 10 bases not matched to a gene.

The chain couples TRBV10-3 to TRBJ2-1; TRBD1 might be the D (6 bases). Germline CDR1 is ENHRY and CDR2 is SYGVKD. V gave up 6 bases and J gave up 3 bases, with 12 bases separating them. The CDR3 extends over 14 amino acids. CDR3 bases: TGTGCCATCAGCACAGGGAACCGCTACAATGAGCAGTTCTTC. Translated, it gives CAISTGNRYNEQFF.

The genes are TRBV5-1 and TRBJ2-1; weak D call: TRBD2 (6 bases). The V end was cut by 0 bases, the J end by 3 bases, with 10 bases between. In germline, CDR1 is SGHRS, CDR2 YFSETQ. This CDR3 has 15 amino acids. In DNA form, the CDR3 reads TGCGCCAGCAGCTTGGGGGCGGGAAGCTACAATGAGCAGTTCTTC. This translates into CASSLGAGSYNEQFF.

J is TRBJ2-7 and V is TRBV29-1; D ambiguous. Trimming shortened V by 4 bases and J by 6 bases, and 10 bases separated the two germline ends. The CDR3 extends over 11 amino acids. CDR1 is SQVTM and CDR2 is ANQGSEA in the germline V gene. The CDR3 sequence: CSVGVGSEQYF. As DNA, the CDR3 is TGCAGCGTTGGAGTCGGGTCCGAGCAGTACTTC.

The rearrangement joins TRBV6-6 to TRBJ1-5; perhaps TRBD1 as D (5 bases). The CDR3 consists of 14 residues. Trimming removed 10 bases at V and 2 bases at J, with 15 bases between. From germline, CDR1 is MNHNY and CDR2 SVGAGI (reference sequence). CDR3 coding DNA: TGTGCCACCAGGGAGTGGCAGGGCAATCAGCCCCAGCATTTT. It specifies CATREWQGNQPQHF.

The V gene is TRBV19, the J gene TRBJ1-2, with D unclear. The CDR3 runs 13 residues. Trimming shortened V by 6 bases and J by 6 bases, and 14 bases separated the two germline ends. Germline-derived CDR1 and CDR2 are LNHDA and SQIVND (reference sequence). The CDR3 bases are TGTGCCAGTAGCCCAAATCAAGGTAATGGCTACACCTTC. Translating it yields CASSPNQGNGYTF.

This sequence joins TRBV30 and TRBJ2-7; TRBD1 aligns across 11 bases. Germline loops: CDR1 GTSNPN, CDR2 SVGIG (reference sequence). Unmatched junction bases numbered 6, after V lost 3 bases and J lost 2 bases. This CDR3 contains 15 residues. CDR3 bases: TGTGCCTGGAGCGGAAGGACAGGGGGCCCCTACGAGCAGTACTTC. Residues: CAWSGRTGGPYEQYF.

The table lists this clone with a few counts. The rearrangement links TRBV7-9 to TRBJ2-7, with D possibly TRBD2 on 6 matching bases. In germline, CDR1 is SEHNR, CDR2 FQNEAQ (reference sequence). This CDR3 is 14 amino acids long. The V end was cut by 6 bases, the J end by 2 bases, with 14 bases between. The CDR3 region is CASSFGGSTYEQYF. The CDR3 bases are TGTGCCAGCAGTTTTGGGGGGTCAACCTACGAGCAGTACTTC.

This clone was seen only a few times. The chain is built from TRBV11-2 and TRBJ2-1; D perhaps matches TRBD2 (6 bases). Germline V lookup: CDR1 SGHAT, CDR2 FQNNGV. The CDR3 has 13 residues. V was pared by 1 base and J by 9 bases, with 10 bases between. Here the CDR3 reads CASSLGRRGEQFF. CDR3 DNA sequence: TGTGCCAGCAGCTTAGGGAGGAGGGGTGAGCAGTTCTTC.

J is TRBJ2-2 and V is TRBV11-3; D could derive from TRBD1 or TRBD2 (6 bases each). Trimming stripped 5 bases from V and 4 bases from J, with 8 bases between. CDR1 and CDR2 from the germline V gene are SGHNT and YENEEA. This CDR3 has 13 residues. The CDR3 DNA sequence: TGTGCCAGCAGCAGGGGGGTCACCGGGGAGCTGTTTTTT. It is translated as CASSRGVTGELFF.

The V and J genes are TRBV4-1 and TRBJ2-5; perhaps TRBD1 as D (5 bases). V dropped 3 bases and J dropped 2 bases, with 10 bases sitting between them. Per the germline V gene, CDR1 is MGHRA and CDR2 is YSYEKL. The CDR3 is 14 amino acids. The chain's CDR3 is CASSQRTRQETQYF. In DNA form, the CDR3 reads TGCGCCAGCAGCCAGAGGACAAGACAAGAGACCCAGTACTTC.

The V call is TRBV5-1, the J call TRBJ2-7; perhaps D is TRBD1 or TRBD2 (5 bases each). Germline CDR1 reads SGHRS; CDR2 reads YFSETQ. V lost 0 bases and J 2 bases, leaving 9 bases between the germline ends. The CDR3 totals 14 residues. In DNA, the CDR3 is TGCGCCAGCAGCTTGGCCGTGGGGGCCTACGAGCAGTACTTC. This translates into CASSLAVGAYEQYF. Drawing the rest from reference TRBV5-1 and TRBJ2-7, the complete variable domain is KAGVTQTPRYLIKTRGQQVTLSCSPISGHRSVSWYQQTPGQGLQFLFEYFSETQRNKGNFPGRFSGRQFSNSRSEMNVSTLELGDSALYLCASSLAVGAYEQYFGPGTRLTVT.